The clone carrying this T cell receptor (beta chain) has a single count. The target antigen is unknown. A much larger clone differs by one base, so this may be a read error. This CDR3 spans 17 amino acids. Germline loops: CDR1 SGHRS, CDR2 YFSETQ. Using its own MiXCR run on the 5' RACE reads, TCRdb lists one record per CDR3 protein. Among 100,000 to 150,000 distinct CDR3 sequences listed, roughly 7.9% were seen once. This sample was taken from a study of T cells after yellow fever vaccination. General study points: Subsequent to the booster, the majority of primary-vaccination clones reappeared (roughly 97% CD4, 88% CD8). Peaking on day 5 versus 15, the secondary response was faster but weaker. Only a small proportion of the clonotypes turned up in both the CD4 and the CD8 compartments, likely arising from convergent recombination. FACS-sorted repertoires could contain abundant clonotypes contaminating from the bulk population.

The source material was CD4+ T cells sorted from PBMCs, sampled around 45 days after the first yellow fever vaccination. The TCR originated in a man between 18 and 35 years old who received the YFV17D yellow fever vaccine. The chain employs TRBV5-1 and TRBJ2-2, with TRBD2 identical over 9 bases. CDR3 bases: TGCGCCATCAGCTTGGGAAGCGGGGGGACGAACACCGGGGAGCTGTTTTTT. It codes for CAISLGSGGTNTGELFF.